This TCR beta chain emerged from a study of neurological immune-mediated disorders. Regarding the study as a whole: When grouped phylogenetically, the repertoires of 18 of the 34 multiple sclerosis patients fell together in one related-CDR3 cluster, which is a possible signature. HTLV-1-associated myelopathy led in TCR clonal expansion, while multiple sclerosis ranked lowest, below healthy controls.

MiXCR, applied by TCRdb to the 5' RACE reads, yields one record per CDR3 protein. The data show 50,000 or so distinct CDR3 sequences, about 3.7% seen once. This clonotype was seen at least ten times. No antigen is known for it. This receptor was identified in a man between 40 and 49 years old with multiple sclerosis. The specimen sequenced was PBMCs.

Here the CDR3 reads CASGTALTDYNEQFF. The CDR3 DNA reads as TGTGCCAGCGGTACAGCCCTCACTGATTACAATGAGCAGTTCTTC. This rearrangement joins TRBV27 to TRBJ2-1, with no clear D. This CDR3 is built from 15 residues. V lost 8 bases and J 4 bases, leaving 18 bases between the germline ends. Germline values: CDR1 MNHEY, CDR2 SMNVEV (reference sequence).